This T cell receptor (beta chain) is drawn from a study of T-cell reconstitution after alpha-beta-depleted transplantation in children. CDR1 SGHRS and CDR2 YFSETQ come from the germline V gene. With 10 bases removed from V and 1 base from J, the gap between germline ends came to 16 bases. The CDR3 extends over 14 amino acids. Unique molecular identifiers were used in preparing the TCRbeta library. MiXCR, run by TCRdb on the PCR reads, gives a single entry per CDR3 protein. The table shows some 500,000 distinct CDR3 sequences, with roughly 18% occurring only once. The chain has TRBV5-1 and TRBJ2-3; D may be TRBD1 (6 bases). This specimen consisted of PBMCs from the stem cell graft donor, obtained from the stem cell graft. This TCR came from a human donor who donated a stem cell graft to a child with acute lymphoblastic leukemia. The CDR3 region has the DNA TGCGCCGGGACCTGCAGGGGACGCACAGATACGCAGTATTTT. As protein: CAGTCRGRTDTQYF.